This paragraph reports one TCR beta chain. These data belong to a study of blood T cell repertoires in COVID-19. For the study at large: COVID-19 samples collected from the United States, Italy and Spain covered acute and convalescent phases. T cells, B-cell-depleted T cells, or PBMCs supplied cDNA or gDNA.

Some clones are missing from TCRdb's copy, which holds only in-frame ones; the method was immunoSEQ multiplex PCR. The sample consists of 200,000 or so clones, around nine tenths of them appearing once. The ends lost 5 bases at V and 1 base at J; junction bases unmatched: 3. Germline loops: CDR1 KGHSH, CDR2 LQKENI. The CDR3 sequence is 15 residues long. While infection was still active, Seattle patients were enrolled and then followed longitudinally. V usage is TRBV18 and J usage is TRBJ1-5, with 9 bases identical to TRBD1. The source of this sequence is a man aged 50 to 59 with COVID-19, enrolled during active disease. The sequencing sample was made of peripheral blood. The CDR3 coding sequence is TGTGCCAGCTCATGGACAGGGGCAAGCAATCAGCCCCAGCATTTT. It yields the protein CASSWTGASNQPQHF.